This T cell receptor beta chain was sequenced during a study of blood T cell repertoires in COVID-19. As originally analysed: Amplification with reference gene primers provided the estimates of nucleated cell counts. Assay used: immunoSEQ multiplex PCR; TCRdb lists only in-frame clones, some missing. D and trimming were read from the DNA, whereas the V and J calls and clone size are those reported in that table. The table lists roughly 250,000 clones, about 90% of them singletons. V was clipped by 7 bases and J by 3 bases, with 15 bases between them. The CDR3 is 14 residues long. Germline CDR1 and CDR2: MDHEN and SYDVKM.

Sequencing was done on a sample of peripheral blood. This clonotype was sampled from a woman between 50 and 59 years old with acute or convalescent COVID-19. The rearrangement joins TRBV28 to TRBJ1-1, with a weak D call TRBD1 (5 bases). The chain's CDR3 is CASIGAPQDTEAFF. CDR3 sequence (DNA): TGTGCCAGCATTGGGGCGCCTCAAGACACTGAAGCTTTCTTT.